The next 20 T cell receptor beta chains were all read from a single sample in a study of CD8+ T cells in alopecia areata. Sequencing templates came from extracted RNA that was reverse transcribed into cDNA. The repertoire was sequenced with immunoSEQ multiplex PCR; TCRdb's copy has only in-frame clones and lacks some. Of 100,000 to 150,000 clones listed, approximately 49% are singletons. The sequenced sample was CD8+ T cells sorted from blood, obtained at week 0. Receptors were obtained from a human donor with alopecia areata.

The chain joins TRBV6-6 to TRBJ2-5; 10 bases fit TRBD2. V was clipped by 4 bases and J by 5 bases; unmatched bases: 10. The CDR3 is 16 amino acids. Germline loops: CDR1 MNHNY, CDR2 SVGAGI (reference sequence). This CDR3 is CASSFPEERGGETQYF. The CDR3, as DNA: TGTGCCAGCAGTTTCCCAGAGGAGCGGGGGGGCGAGACCCAGTACTTC.

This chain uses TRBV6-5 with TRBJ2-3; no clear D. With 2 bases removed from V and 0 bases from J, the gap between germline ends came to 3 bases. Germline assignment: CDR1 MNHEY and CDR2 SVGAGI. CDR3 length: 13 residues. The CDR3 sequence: CASSYGSTDTQYF. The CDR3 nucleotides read TGTGCCAGCAGTTACGGAAGCACAGATACGCAGTATTTT.

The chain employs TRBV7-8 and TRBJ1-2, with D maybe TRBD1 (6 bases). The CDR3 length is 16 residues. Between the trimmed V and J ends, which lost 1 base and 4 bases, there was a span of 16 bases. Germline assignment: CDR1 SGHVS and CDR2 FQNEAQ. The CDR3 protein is CASSLGYGGRVYGYTF. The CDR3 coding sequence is TGTGCCAGCAGCTTAGGATACGGGGGGCGCGTCTATGGCTACACCTTC.

The CDR3, as DNA: TGTGCCAGCAGTGGGACAGGGGGACAAGAGACCCAGTACTTC. It encodes CASSGTGGQETQYF. The chain uses TRBV2 and TRBJ2-5, with TRBD1 identical over 10 bases. Germline CDR1 reads SNHLY; CDR2 reads FYNNEI. V dropped 4 bases and J dropped 2; count of bases not matched to a gene: 1. CDR3 length equals 14 residues.

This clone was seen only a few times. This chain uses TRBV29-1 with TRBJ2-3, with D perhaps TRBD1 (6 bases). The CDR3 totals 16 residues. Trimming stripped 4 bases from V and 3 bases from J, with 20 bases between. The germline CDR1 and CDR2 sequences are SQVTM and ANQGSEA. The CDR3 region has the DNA TGCAGCGTTGTGGGCAGGGGAATGGATGCGACAGATACGCAGTATTTT. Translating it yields CSVVGRGMDATDTQYF.

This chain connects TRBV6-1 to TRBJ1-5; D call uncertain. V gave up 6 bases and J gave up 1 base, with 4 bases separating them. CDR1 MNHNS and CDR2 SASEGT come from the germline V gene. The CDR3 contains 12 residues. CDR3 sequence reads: CASSPSNQPQHF. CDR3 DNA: TGTGCCAGCAGCCCGAGCAATCAGCCCCAGCATTTT.

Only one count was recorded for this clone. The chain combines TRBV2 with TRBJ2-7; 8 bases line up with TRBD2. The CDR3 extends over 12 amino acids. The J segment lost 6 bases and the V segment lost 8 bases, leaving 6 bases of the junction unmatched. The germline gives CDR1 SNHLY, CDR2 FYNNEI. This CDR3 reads CASGGGIREQYF. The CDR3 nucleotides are TGTGCCAGCGGCGGGGGGATCCGCGAGCAGTACTTC.

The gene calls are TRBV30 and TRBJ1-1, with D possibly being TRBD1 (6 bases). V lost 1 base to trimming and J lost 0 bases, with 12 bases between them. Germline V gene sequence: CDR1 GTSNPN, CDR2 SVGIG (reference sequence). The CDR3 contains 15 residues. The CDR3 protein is CAWSGGAGMNTEAFF. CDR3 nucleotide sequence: TGTGCCTGGAGTGGGGGGGCAGGAATGAACACTGAAGCTTTCTTT.

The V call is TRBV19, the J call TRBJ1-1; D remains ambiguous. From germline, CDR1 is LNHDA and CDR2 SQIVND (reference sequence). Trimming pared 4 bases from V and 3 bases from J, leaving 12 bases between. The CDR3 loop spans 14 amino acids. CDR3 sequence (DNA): TGTGCCAGTAGTAGAAATCGTGGGTACACTGAAGCTTTCTTT. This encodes CASSRNRGYTEAFF.

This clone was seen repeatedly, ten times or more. The CDR3 bases are TGTGCCAGCAGCTTAGCGGCGGGTAGGACTGAAGCTTTCTTT. Protein sequence: CASSLAAGRTEAFF. This rearrangement joins TRBV7-6 to TRBJ1-1; D is unresolved. Germline CDR1 SGHVS, CDR2 FNYEAQ. V was cut by 0 bases and J by 5 bases, with 10 bases left in between. The CDR3 consists of 14 residues.

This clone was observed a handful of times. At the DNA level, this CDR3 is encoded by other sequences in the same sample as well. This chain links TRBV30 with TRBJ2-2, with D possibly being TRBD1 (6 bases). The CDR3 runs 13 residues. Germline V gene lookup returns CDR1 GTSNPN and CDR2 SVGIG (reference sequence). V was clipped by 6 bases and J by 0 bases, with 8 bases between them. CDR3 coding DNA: TGTGCCTGCTGGACAGCGAACACCGGGGAGCTGTTTTTT. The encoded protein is CACWTANTGELFF.

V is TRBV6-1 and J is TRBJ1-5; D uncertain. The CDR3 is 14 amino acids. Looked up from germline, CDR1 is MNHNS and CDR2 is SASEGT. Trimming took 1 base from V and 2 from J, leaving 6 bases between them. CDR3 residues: CASSEGGGNQPQHF. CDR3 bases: TGTGCCAGCAGTGAAGGAGGCGGCAATCAGCCCCAGCATTTT.

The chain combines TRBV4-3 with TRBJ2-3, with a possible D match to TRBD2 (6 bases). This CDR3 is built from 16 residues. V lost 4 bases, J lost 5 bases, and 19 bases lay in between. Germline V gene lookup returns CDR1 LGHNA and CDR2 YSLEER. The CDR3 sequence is CASSLRRREERDTQYF. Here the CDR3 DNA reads TGCGCCAGCAGCCTAAGACGGAGGGAAGAAAGAGATACGCAGTATTTT.

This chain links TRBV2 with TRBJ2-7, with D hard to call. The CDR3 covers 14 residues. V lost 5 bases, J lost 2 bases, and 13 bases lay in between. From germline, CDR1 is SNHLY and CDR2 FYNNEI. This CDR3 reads CASSYSGPTYEQYF. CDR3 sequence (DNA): TGTGCCAGCAGTTACTCCGGACCCACCTACGAGCAGTACTTC. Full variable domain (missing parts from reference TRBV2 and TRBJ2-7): EPEVTQTPSHQVTQMGQEVILRCVPISNHLYFYWYRQILGQKVEFLVSFYNNEISEKSEIFDDQFSVERPDGSNFTLKIRSTKLEDSAMYFCASSYSGPTYEQYFGPGTRLTVT.

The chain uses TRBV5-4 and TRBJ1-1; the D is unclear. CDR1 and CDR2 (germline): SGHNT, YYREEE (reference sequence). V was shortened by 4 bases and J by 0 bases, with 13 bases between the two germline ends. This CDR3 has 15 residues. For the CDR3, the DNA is TGTGCCAGCAGCCCCTGGGAAGGTATGAACACTGAAGCTTTCTTT. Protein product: CASSPWEGMNTEAFF.

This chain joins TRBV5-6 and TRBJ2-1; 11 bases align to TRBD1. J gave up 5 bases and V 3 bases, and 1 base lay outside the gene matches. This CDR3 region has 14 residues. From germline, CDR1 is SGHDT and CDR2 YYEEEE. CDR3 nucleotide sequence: TGTGCCAGCAGCTGGGACAGGGGGGACAATGAGCAGTTCTTC. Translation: CASSWDRGDNEQFF.

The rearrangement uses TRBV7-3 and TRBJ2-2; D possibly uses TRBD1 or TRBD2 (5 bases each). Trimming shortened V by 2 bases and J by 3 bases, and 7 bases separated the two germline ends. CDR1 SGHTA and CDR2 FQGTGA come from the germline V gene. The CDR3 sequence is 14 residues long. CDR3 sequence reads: CASSLGTHTGELFF. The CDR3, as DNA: TGTGCCAGCAGCTTAGGGACCCACACCGGGGAGCTGTTTTTT.

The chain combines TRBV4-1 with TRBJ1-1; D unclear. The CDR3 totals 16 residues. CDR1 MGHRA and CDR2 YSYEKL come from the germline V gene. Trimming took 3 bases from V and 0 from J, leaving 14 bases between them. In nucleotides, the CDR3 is TGCGCCAGCAGCCAGTCCGATAGACGGGTGAACACTGAAGCTTTCTTT. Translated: CASSQSDRRVNTEAFF.

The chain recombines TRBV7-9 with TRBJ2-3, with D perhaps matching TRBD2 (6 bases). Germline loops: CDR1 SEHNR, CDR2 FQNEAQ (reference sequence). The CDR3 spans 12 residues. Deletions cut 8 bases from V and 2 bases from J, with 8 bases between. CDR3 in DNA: TGTGCCAGCGGACTACCCACAGATACGCAGTATTTT. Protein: CASGLPTDTQYF.

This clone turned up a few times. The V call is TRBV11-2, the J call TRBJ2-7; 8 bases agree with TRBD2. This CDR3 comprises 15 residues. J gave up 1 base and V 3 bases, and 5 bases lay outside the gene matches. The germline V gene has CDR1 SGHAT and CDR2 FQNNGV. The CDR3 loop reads CASSFGGGLSYEQYF. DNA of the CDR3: TGTGCCAGCAGCTTTGGCGGGGGGCTTTCCTACGAGCAGTACTTC.